The 18 T cell receptor beta chains presented below share a single source sample, sequenced in a study of T cell changes during pregnancy in multiple sclerosis. Here immunoSEQ multiplex PCR was the method, and the copy in TCRdb shows in-frame clones only, minus some. The sample carries roughly 86,000 clones, approximately 92% recorded once. This material consisted of peripheral blood, taken in the first trimester of pregnancy. The receptors were gathered from a female donor with multiple sclerosis, enrolled in a pregnancy study.

This clone was picked up one time. This rearrangement joins TRBV9 to TRBJ2-7, with a weak D call TRBD2 (5 bases). The CDR3 runs to 14 residues. Germline CDR1 and CDR2: SGDLS and YYNGEE. The germline V and J ends were trimmed by 4 bases and 1 base, with 12 bases remaining between them. The CDR3 nucleotides are TGTGCCAGCAGCCTCGAAGGACTGTCCTACGAGCAGTACTTC. Protein product: CASSLEGLSYEQYF.

The gene calls are TRBV2 and TRBJ2-5; 8 bases align to TRBD2. The germline CDR1 and CDR2 sequences are SNHLY and FYNNEI. Losses at the gene ends were 4 bases for V and 2 bases for J; bases not matched to a gene: 3. CDR3 length equals 14 residues. DNA for the CDR3: TGTGCCAGCAGTGCCAGCGGGAGTCAAGAGACCCAGTACTTC. Translation: CASSASGSQETQYF.

A single count supports this clone. V is TRBV7-9 and J is TRBJ2-7; D call uncertain. Germline values: CDR1 SEHNR, CDR2 FQNEAQ (reference sequence). The length of the CDR3 is 14 residues. V was shortened by 4 bases and J by 4 bases, with 14 bases between the two germline ends. The chain's CDR3 is CASSSTWSEYEQYF. The CDR3 region has the DNA TGTGCCAGCAGCTCAACCTGGAGTGAGTACGAGCAGTACTTC.

J is TRBJ2-7 and V is TRBV5-4; no clear D gene. CDR3 length equals 18 residues. The V gene's germline CDR1 is SGHNT and CDR2 YYREEE (reference sequence). The V gene lost 0 bases and the J gene lost 2 bases, with 21 bases spanning the gap. CDR3 protein: CASSLAVPGVVQTYEQYF. The CDR3 DNA reads as TGTGCCAGCAGCTTGGCCGTACCCGGAGTAGTGCAAACCTACGAGCAGTACTTC.

This chain uses TRBV13 with TRBJ2-5; the D gene is possibly TRBD1 (5 bases). CDR1 and CDR2 (germline): PRHDT, FYEKMQ (reference sequence). The CDR3 is 14 amino acids. V was pared by 3 bases and J by 3 bases, with 11 bases between. CDR3 sequence (DNA): TGTGCCAGCAGCTTCTGGCGCAGGGAAGAGACCCAGTACTTC. Protein sequence: CASSFWRREETQYF.

CDR3 sequence reads: CASTPWGVYEQYF. The CDR3 DNA reads as TGTGCCAGCACTCCGTGGGGGGTGTACGAGCAGTACTTC. This chain uses TRBV28 with TRBJ2-7; D is possibly TRBD2 (6 bases). Per germline, CDR1 MDHEN and CDR2 SYDVKM. CDR3 size: 13 residues. Trimming left V 7 bases short and J 4 bases short, with 14 bases between.

CDR3 coding DNA: TGTGCTAGTGGTTTGGTAATCGGAGAGAACACTGAAGCTTTCTTT. It translates to CASGLVIGENTEAFF. This sequence joins TRBV12-5 and TRBJ1-1; D is uncertain. V dropped 0 bases and J dropped 1 base, with 9 bases sitting between them. The CDR3 has 15 residues. Germline V lookup: CDR1 LGHNT, CDR2 FRNRAP. Drawing the rest from reference TRBV12-5 and TRBJ1-1, the complete variable domain is DARVTQTPRHKVTEMGQEVTMRCQPILGHNTVFWYRQTMMQGLELLAYFRNRAPLDDSGMPKDRFSAEMPDATLATLKIQPSEPRDSAVYFCASGLVIGENTEAFFGQGTRLTVV.

This clone came up once. J is TRBJ2-2 and V is TRBV27, with D possibly matching TRBD2 (6 bases). CDR3 length equals 13 residues. Germline V gene lookup returns CDR1 MNHEY and CDR2 SMNVEV (reference sequence). V lost 5 bases to trimming and J lost 6 bases, with 10 bases between them. CDR3 sequence: CASSNLASGELFF. The DNA of the CDR3 is TGTGCCAGCAGTAACCTAGCGTCCGGGGAGCTGTTTTTT.

In this sample, this clone turned up once. V and J are TRBV14 and TRBJ2-5, with D maybe TRBD2 (5 bases). Deletions cut 1 base from V and 2 bases from J, with 11 bases between. Germline lookup yields CDR1 SGHDN and CDR2 FVKESK. The CDR3 loop spans 15 amino acids. The CDR3: CASSQGAGNQETQYF. CDR3 DNA: TGTGCCAGCAGCCAAGGGGCGGGCAATCAAGAGACCCAGTACTTC.

The chain is built from TRBV10-3 and TRBJ1-5; D not resolved. Germline-derived CDR1 and CDR2 are ENHRY and SYGVKD. CDR3 length equals 13 residues. Trimming left V 4 bases short and J 3 bases short, with 7 bases between. CDR3 DNA sequence: TGTGCCATCAGTGCGGGGTTCAATCAGCCCCAGCATTTT. Translation: CAISAGFNQPQHF.

The chain carries TRBV9 and TRBJ2-2; possibly TRBD1 for D (5 bases). The V end lost 0 bases, the J end lost 4 bases, and 16 bases lay between the germline ends. From germline, CDR1 is SGDLS and CDR2 YYNGEE. The CDR3 totals 17 residues. For the CDR3, the DNA is TGTGCCAGCAGCGTAGAGGATGGGGCATTGGGCACCGGGGAGCTGTTTTTT. Amino acids: CASSVEDGALGTGELFF.

The genes are TRBV19 and TRBJ1-4; a possible D gene is TRBD1 (5 bases). Trimming cost V 3 bases and J 8 bases, with 16 bases left between them. Per the germline V gene, CDR1 is LNHDA and CDR2 is SQIVND (reference sequence). CDR3 length: 15 residues. The CDR3 sequence: CASSMFRQPTEKLFF. The CDR3 nucleotides are TGTGCCAGTAGTATGTTTCGACAGCCAACGGAAAAACTGTTTTTT. The full variable domain, completed using reference TRBV19 and TRBJ1-4, is DGGITQSPKYLFRKEGQNVTLSCEQNLNHDAMYWYRQDPGQGLRLIYYSQIVNDFQKGDIAEGYSVSREKKESFPLTVTSAQKNPTAFYLCASSMFRQPTEKLFFGSGTQLSVL.

This sequence joins TRBV27 and TRBJ2-6; possible D gene TRBD2, 6 bases. The CDR3 runs 15 residues. The ends were cut back, 6 bases at V and 4 bases at J, with 13 bases in the middle. Germline V gene lookup returns CDR1 MNHEY and CDR2 SMNVEV (reference sequence). The CDR3 loop is CASRLEAGGANVLTF. The CDR3 DNA sequence: TGTGCCAGCAGACTAGAGGCGGGAGGGGCCAACGTCCTGACTTTC.

The chain is built from TRBV28 and TRBJ2-1; possibly TRBD2 for D (5 bases). The germline CDR1 and CDR2 sequences are MDHEN and SYDVKM. V lost 1 base and J lost 2, with 12 bases in between. The CDR3 has 16 amino acids. The CDR3 bases are TGTGCCAGCAGTTTATACAGCGGAGGCCCCTACAATGAGCAGTTCTTC. Protein: CASSLYSGGPYNEQFF.

This chain links TRBV7-2 with TRBJ2-7; no clear D gene. Trimming took off 5 bases at V and 3 bases at J, with 17 bases between the two ends. The CDR3 has 15 residues. Germline CDR1 reads SGHTA; CDR2 reads FQGNSA. The CDR3 region is CASSLRVLASYEQYF. In DNA, the CDR3 is TGTGCCAGCAGCCTCCGGGTCCTGGCTAGCTACGAGCAGTACTTC.

This chain joins TRBV7-3 and TRBJ2-1, with TRBD2 matching over 14 bases. The CDR3 extends over 17 amino acids. Germline loops: CDR1 SGHTA, CDR2 FQGTGA. V lost 5 bases, J lost 9 bases, and 12 bases stayed unmatched. CDR3 DNA sequence: TGTGCCAGCAGCCCCCAATTCAGGACTAGCGGGAGGACTGAGCAGTTCTTC. The encoded protein is CASSPQFRTSGRTEQFF.

The V call is TRBV5-1, the J call TRBJ2-5, with 9 bases identical to TRBD1. Germline V gene data show CDR1 as SGHRS and CDR2 as YFSETQ. This CDR3 is 15 amino acids long. The ends lost 4 bases at V and 4 bases at J; junction bases unmatched: 8. CDR3 region: CASSLRGTGTETQYF. CDR3 nucleotides: TGCGCCAGCAGCCTAAGAGGGACAGGGACAGAGACCCAGTACTTC.

This clone showed up just once. The chain carries TRBV9 and TRBJ2-3; possibly TRBD2 for D (6 bases). The CDR3 has 17 residues. V shed 1 base and J shed 3 bases, with 18 bases lying between them. Germline assignment: CDR1 SGDLS and CDR2 YYNGEE. The CDR3 loop reads CASSVTGGNVKTDTQYF. Here the CDR3 DNA reads TGTGCCAGCAGCGTAACAGGCGGGAACGTAAAAACAGATACGCAGTATTTT.